Following are 14 T cell receptor beta chains from one sample sequenced in a study of a mutant IDH1 vaccine in newly diagnosed glioma. The time point is: week 47, end of study. Doses of 300 ug of mutant IDH1 20-mer peptide were given with topical imiquimod. Assay: immunoSEQ multiplex PCR; the TCRdb copy retains only in-frame clones and omits some. The table lists more than 50,000 clones, less than 65% of them singletons, with under 5.5% in the top ten. The antigens these receptors bind are not known. This specimen consisted of peripheral blood mononuclear cells (PBMCs), obtained from a glioma patient whose treatment included an IDH1 peptide vaccine. These receptors all come from a man aged 40-49 years with glioma. Some clones in this sample may be carry-over from other donors' samples.

The chain has TRBV4-1 and TRBJ2-2; TRBD2 matches 9 bases. The germline CDR1 and CDR2 sequences are MGHRA and YSYEKL. The CDR3 sequence is 16 residues long. J was trimmed by 6 bases and V by 2 bases; bases with no gene match: 7. The CDR3 sequence: CASSQMLGGGAGELFF. Here the CDR3 DNA reads TGCGCCAGCAGCCAAATGCTAGGCGGGGGGGCCGGGGAGCTGTTTTTT.

The V gene is TRBV6-5, the J gene TRBJ2-7; D is uncertain. V lost 0 bases and J lost 6, with 6 bases in between. CDR1 is MNHEY, CDR2 SVGAGI, per germline. This CDR3 region has 12 residues. CDR3 bases: TGTGCCAGCAGTTACTCGACCGGCGAGCAGTACTTC. It encodes CASSYSTGEQYF.

This clone was picked up a small number of times. V usage is TRBV4-1 and J usage is TRBJ1-1, with D possibly TRBD1 on 5 matching bases. The CDR3 totals 17 residues. The V gene's germline CDR1 is MGHRA and CDR2 YSYEKL. V was cut by 2 bases and J by 0 bases, with 16 bases left in between. The CDR3 DNA reads TGCGCCAGCAGCCAACCAAGTCGAGGGACGGTGAACACTGAAGCTTTCTTT. Its translation is CASSQPSRGTVNTEAFF.

The genes are TRBV25-1 and TRBJ2-5; D call uncertain. The V and J ends lost 3 bases and 1 base respectively, with 12 bases between them. The CDR3 covers 15 residues. CDR1 and CDR2 from the germline V gene are MGHDK and SYGVNS. In DNA, the CDR3 is TGTGCCAGCAGTGACCCCAGTAGGATCCAAGAGACCCAGTACTTC. It is translated as CASSDPSRIQETQYF.

This clone was seen a handful of times. The rearrangement links TRBV7-9 to TRBJ1-1; D remains unclear. V lost 4 bases and J 0 bases, leaving 6 bases between the germline ends. This CDR3 is built from 13 residues. Germline V gene sequence: CDR1 SEHNR, CDR2 FQNEAQ (reference sequence). The CDR3: CASSSPLNTEAFF. The CDR3 nucleotides are TGTGCCAGCAGCTCTCCACTGAACACTGAAGCTTTCTTT.

The chain couples TRBV5-1 to TRBJ2-7; either TRBD1 or TRBD2 may fit D (6 bases each). This CDR3 is built from 16 residues. V was shortened by 0 bases and J by 5 bases, with 18 bases between the two germline ends. Germline V gene lookup returns CDR1 SGHRS and CDR2 YFSETQ. CDR3 protein: CASSLVKWGAPHEQYF. In nucleotides, the CDR3 is TGCGCCAGCAGCTTGGTCAAGTGGGGGGCCCCCCACGAGCAGTACTTC.

This sequence joins TRBV6-5 and TRBJ1-1; D unresolved. Trimming cost V 2 bases and J 3 bases, with 10 bases left between them. Germline V gene lookup returns CDR1 MNHEY and CDR2 SVGAGI. This CDR3 contains 14 residues. CDR3 coding DNA: TGTGCCAGCAGTTACAGCGACGGATACACTGAAGCTTTCTTT. Translated, it gives CASSYSDGYTEAFF.

The chain links TRBV6-4 to TRBJ1-1; 10 bases match TRBD1. CDR1 and CDR2 from the germline V gene are MRHNA and SNTAGT. V lost 6 bases to trimming and J lost 5 bases; unmatched junction nucleotides: 12. The CDR3 is made up of 16 amino acids. The CDR3 DNA is TGTGCCAGCAGAACCTTAAGGACAGGGGGGAAGACTGAAGCTTTCTTT. The encoded protein is CASRTLRTGGKTEAFF.

In its sample, this clone was seen a few times. The chain couples TRBV6-5 to TRBJ1-2; D perhaps matches TRBD1 (6 bases). The CDR3 has 15 amino acids. Between the trimmed V and J ends, which lost 6 bases and 7 bases, there was a span of 21 bases. CDR1 is MNHEY and CDR2 is SVGAGI in the germline V gene. CDR3 nucleotide sequence: TGTGCCAGCAGACCCGGGGGCGGATTCATGCGTGGCTACACCTTC. This encodes CASRPGGGFMRGYTF.

This rearrangement joins TRBV6-9 to TRBJ2-2; TRBD1 agrees at 7 bases. V dropped 5 bases and J dropped 0; count of bases not matched to a gene: 9. The CDR3 covers 17 residues. Germline V gene sequence: CDR1 MNHGY, CDR2 SVAAGI. The CDR3 is CASSTEAGTANTGELFF. CDR3 nucleotides: TGTGCCAGCAGTACCGAGGCCGGGACAGCGAACACCGGGGAGCTGTTTTTT.

Only a few counts were recorded for this clone. V gene TRBV9 combines with J gene TRBJ2-6; D remains unclear. CDR1 and CDR2 (germline): SGDLS, YYNGEE. Trimming took 0 bases from V and 4 from J, leaving 11 bases between them. CDR3 length equals 16 residues. Here the CDR3 DNA reads TGTGCCAGCAGCGTAGAAGTGTCCCCCGGGGCCAACGTCCTGACTTTC. Translating it yields CASSVEVSPGANVLTF.

V and J are TRBV6-5 and TRBJ2-1; D is unresolved. CDR1 and CDR2 (germline): MNHEY, SVGAGI. The CDR3 sequence is 13 residues long. V shed 4 bases and J shed 7 bases, with 11 bases lying between them. The DNA of the CDR3 is TGTGCCAGCAGTTTAACTGGCTATAATGAGCAGTTCTTC. The encoded protein is CASSLTGYNEQFF.

This chain links TRBV23-1 with TRBJ1-1; D is unresolved. TRBV23-1 is labeled an ORF, and its function is uncertain. V lost 3 bases and J 3 bases, leaving 20 bases between the germline ends. The CDR3 extends over 17 amino acids. The CDR3 region has the DNA TGCGCCAGCAGTCAGCCCTATAGACCCAAGGAGGACACTGAAGCTTTCTTT. Protein sequence: CASSQPYRPKEDTEAFF.

The V and J genes are TRBV13 and TRBJ2-1; D ambiguous. Trimming took off 5 bases at V and 0 bases at J, with 11 bases between the two ends. The CDR3 runs 15 residues. Germline lookup yields CDR1 PRHDT and CDR2 FYEKMQ (reference sequence). The CDR3 DNA follows: TGTGCCAGCAGCAGGCCCCGGAGCTCCTACAATGAGCAGTTCTTC. Protein product: CASSRPRSSYNEQFF.